The sequence of this TCR beta chain was determined in a study of T cell responses to AZD1222 COVID-19 vaccine. Study details: Analysis merged second doses at about 4 or about 12 weeks.

About this clone itself: Its antigen is undetermined.

The protocol was immunoSEQ multiplex PCR, while the TCRdb copy is restricted to in-frame clones and leaves out a portion. The sample yields 99,000 or so clones, more than 70% seen once. General study results and limits: The study found vaccine-associated CD4 TCRs spanning spike, dominant at 160-218 and 743-854. Spike-specific TCR breadth rose after two AZD1222 doses, and depth rose as well. The sample set comprised mostly white British donors with more females, and clonal diversity was possibly underestimated.

The V gene's germline CDR1 is SQVTM and CDR2 ANQGSEA. This CDR3 region has 14 residues. With V trimmed by 2 bases and J by 8 bases, 9 bases remained unmatched. The sequences come from peripheral blood, collected on day 0 of AZD1222 vaccination. This sequence joins TRBV29-1 and TRBJ2-1; 7 nucleotides agree with TRBD1. The TCR originated in an adult in good health. For the CDR3, the DNA is TGCAGCGTTGAATCCAGAATTCAGGGGGATGAGCAGTTCTTC. Translation gives CSVESRIQGDEQFF.